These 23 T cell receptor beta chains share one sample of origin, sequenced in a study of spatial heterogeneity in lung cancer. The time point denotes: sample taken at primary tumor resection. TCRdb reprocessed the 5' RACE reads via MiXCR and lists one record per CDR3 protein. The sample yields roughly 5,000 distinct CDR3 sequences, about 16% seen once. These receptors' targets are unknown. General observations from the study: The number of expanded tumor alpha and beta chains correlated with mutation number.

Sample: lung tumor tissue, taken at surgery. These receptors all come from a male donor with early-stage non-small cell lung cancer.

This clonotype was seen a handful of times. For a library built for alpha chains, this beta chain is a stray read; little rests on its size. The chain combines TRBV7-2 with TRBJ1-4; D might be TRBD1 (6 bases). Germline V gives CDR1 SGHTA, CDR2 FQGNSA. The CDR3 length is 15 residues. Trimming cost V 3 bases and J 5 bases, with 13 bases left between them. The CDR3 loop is CASSLTYGGNEKLFF. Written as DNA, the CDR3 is TGTGCCAGCAGCTTGACGTACGGGGGCAATGAAAAACTGTTTTTT.

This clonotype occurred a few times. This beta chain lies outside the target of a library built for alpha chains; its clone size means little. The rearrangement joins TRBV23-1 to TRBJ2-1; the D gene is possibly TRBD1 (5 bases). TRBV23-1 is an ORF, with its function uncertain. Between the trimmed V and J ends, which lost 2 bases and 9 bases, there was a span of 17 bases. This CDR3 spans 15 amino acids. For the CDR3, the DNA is TGCGCCAGCAGTCAAGAAGGGGCGGCGACAGCTGAGCAGTTCTTC. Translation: CASSQEGAATAEQFF.

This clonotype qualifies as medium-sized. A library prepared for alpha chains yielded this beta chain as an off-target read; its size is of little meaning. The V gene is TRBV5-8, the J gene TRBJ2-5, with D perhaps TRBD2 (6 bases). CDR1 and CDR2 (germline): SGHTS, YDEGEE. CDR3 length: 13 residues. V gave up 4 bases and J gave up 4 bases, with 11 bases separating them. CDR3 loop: CASSPRGSETQYF. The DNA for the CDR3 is TGTGCCAGCAGCCCACGGGGGTCAGAGACCCAGTACTTC.

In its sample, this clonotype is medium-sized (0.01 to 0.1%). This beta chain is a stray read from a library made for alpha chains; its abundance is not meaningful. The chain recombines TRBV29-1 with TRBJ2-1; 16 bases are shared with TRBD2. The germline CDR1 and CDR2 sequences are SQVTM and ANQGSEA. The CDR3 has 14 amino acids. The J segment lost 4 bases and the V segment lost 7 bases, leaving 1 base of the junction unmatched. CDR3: CSAGLAGGYNEQFF. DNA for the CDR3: TGCAGCGCGGGACTAGCGGGGGGGTACAATGAGCAGTTCTTC.

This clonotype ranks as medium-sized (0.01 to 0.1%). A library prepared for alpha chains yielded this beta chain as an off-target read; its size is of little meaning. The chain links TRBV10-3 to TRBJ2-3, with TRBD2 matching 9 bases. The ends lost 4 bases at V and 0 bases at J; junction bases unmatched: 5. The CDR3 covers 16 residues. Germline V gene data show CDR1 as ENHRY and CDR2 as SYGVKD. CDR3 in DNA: TGTGCCATCAGTGGCACAGCGGGAGGCAGCACAGATACGCAGTATTTT. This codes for CAISGTAGGSTDTQYF.

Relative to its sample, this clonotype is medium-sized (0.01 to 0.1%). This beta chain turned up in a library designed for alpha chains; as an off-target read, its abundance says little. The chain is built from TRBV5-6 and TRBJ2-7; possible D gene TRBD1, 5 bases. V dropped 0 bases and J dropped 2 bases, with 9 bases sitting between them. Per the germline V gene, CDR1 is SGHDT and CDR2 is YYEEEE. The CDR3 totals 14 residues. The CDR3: CASSLATGTYEQYF. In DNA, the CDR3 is TGTGCCAGCAGCTTGGCCACAGGCACCTACGAGCAGTACTTC.

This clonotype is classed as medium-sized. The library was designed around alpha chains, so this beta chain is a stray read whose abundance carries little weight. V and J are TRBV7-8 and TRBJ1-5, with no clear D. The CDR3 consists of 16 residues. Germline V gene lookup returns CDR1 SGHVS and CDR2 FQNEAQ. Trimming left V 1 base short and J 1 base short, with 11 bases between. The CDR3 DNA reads TGTGCCAGCAGCTTAGGGGCTGCGGGAAGCAATCAGCCCCAGCATTTT. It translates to CASSLGAAGSNQPQHF.

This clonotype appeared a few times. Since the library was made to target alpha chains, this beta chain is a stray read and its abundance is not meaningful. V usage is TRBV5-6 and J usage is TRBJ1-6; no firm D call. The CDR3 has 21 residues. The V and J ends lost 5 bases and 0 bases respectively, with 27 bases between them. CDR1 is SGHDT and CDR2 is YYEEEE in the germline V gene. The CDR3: CASRIPPPRPRSSSYNSPLHF. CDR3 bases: TGTGCCAGCAGAATCCCTCCGCCTCGACCGAGGTCCAGCTCCTATAATTCACCCCTCCACTTT.

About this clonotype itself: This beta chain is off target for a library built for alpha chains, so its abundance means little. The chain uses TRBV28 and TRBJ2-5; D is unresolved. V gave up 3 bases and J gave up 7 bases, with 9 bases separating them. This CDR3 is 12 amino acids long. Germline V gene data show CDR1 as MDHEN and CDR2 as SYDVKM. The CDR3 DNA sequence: TGTGCCAGCAGTTTGGAACTACTGACCCAGTACTTC. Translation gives CASSLELLTQYF.

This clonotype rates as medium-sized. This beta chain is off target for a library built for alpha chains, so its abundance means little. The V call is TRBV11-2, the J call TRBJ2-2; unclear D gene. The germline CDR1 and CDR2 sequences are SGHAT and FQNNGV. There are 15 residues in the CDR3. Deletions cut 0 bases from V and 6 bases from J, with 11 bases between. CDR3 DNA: TGTGCCAGCAGCTTAGATGGAACAGTCGCCGGGGAGCTGTTTTTT. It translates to CASSLDGTVAGELFF.

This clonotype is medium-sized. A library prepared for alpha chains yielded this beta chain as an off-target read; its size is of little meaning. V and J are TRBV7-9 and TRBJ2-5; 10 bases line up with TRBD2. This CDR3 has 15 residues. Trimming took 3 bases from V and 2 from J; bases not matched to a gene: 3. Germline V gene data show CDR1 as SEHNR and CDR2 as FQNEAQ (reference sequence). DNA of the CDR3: TGTGCCAGCAGCTTGGGACTAGCGAGTCAAGAGACCCAGTACTTC. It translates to CASSLGLASQETQYF. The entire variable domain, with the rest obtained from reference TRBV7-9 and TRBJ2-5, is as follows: DTGVSQNPRHKITKRGQNVTFRCDPISEHNRLYWYRQTLGQGPEFLTYFQNEAQLEKSRLLSDRFSAERPKGSFSTLEIQRTEQGDSAMYLCASSLGLASQETQYFGPGTRLLVL.

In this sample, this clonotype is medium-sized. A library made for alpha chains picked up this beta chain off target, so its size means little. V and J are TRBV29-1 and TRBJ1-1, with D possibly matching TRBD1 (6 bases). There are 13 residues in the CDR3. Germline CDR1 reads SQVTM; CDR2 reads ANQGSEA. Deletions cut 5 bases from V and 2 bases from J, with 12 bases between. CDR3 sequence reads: CSVSRDTNTEAFF. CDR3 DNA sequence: TGCAGCGTTTCTCGGGACACCAACACTGAAGCTTTCTTT.

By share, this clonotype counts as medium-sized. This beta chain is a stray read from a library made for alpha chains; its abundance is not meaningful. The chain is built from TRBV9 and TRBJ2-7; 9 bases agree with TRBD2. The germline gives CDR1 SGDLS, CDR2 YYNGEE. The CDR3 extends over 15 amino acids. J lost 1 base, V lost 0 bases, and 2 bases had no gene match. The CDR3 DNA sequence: TGTGCCAGCAGCGTAGGGGCGGGAGGGTCCTACGAGCAGTACTTC. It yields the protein CASSVGAGGSYEQYF.

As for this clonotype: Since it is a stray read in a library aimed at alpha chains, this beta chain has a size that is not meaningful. CDR3 in amino acids: CSADDRVGTSAETQYF. CDR3 nucleotide sequence: TGCAGTGCAGATGACAGGGTCGGGACTAGCGCGGAGACCCAGTACTTC. V gene TRBV20-1 combines with J gene TRBJ2-5; 10 bases are shared with TRBD2. The germline CDR1 and CDR2 sequences are DFQATT and SNEGSKA (reference sequence). CDR3 size: 16 residues. V was clipped by 6 bases and J by 5 bases; unmatched bases: 15.

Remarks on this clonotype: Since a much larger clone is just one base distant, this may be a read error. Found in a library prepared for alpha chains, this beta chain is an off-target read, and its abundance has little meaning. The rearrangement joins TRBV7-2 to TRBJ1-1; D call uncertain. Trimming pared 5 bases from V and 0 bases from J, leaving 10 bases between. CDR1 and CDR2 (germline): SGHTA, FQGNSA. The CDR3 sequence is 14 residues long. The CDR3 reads CASSRRHLNTEAFF. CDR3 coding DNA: TGTGCCAGCAGCCGGAGACACCTGAACACTGAAGCTTTCTTT.

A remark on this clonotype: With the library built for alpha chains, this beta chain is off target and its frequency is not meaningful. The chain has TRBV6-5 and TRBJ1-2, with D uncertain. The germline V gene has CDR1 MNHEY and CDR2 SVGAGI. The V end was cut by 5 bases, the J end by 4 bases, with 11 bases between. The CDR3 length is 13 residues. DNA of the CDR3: TGTGCCAGCAGTCCAGCCGGATCCTATGGCTACACCTTC. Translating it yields CASSPAGSYGYTF.

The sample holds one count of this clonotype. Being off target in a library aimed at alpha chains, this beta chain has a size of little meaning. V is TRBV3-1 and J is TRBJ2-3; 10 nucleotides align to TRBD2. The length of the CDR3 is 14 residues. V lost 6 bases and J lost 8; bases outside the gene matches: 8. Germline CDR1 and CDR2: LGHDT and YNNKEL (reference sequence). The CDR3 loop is CASRPGLAHRTQYF. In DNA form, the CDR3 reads TGTGCCAGCAGGCCGGGACTAGCGCACCGTACGCAGTATTTT.

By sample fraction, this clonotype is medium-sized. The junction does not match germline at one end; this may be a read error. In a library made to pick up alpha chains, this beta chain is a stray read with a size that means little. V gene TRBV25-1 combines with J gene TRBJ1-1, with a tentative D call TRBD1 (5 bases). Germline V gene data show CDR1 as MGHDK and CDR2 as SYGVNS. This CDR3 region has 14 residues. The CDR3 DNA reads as TGTGCCAGCAGCGAATCTTGGGGGAATACTGAAGCTTTCTTT. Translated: CASSESWGNTEAFF.

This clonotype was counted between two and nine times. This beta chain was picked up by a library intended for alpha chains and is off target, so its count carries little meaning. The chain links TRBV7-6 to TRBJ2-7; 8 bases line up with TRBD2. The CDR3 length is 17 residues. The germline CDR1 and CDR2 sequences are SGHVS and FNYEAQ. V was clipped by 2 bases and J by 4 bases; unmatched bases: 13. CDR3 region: CASSLSGTQGTRYEQYF. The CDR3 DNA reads TGTGCCAGCAGCTTATCTGGGACTCAGGGGACTAGGTACGAGCAGTACTTC.

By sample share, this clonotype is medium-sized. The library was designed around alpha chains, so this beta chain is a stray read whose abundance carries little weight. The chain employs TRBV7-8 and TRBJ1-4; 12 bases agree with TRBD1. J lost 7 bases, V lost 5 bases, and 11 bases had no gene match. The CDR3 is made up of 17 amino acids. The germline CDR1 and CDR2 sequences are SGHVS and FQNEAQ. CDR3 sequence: CASSRLGQGAFSEKLFF. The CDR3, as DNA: TGTGCCAGCAGCCGGTTGGGACAGGGGGCCTTTAGTGAAAAACTGTTTTTT.

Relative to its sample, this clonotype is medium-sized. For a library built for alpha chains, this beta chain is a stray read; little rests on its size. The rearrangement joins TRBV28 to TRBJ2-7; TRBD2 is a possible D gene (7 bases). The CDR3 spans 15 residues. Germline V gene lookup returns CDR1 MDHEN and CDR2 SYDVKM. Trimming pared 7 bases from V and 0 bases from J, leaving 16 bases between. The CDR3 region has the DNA TGTGCCAGCAAGACCTGGGGGGGGCTCTCCTACGAGCAGTACTTC. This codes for CASKTWGGLSYEQYF.

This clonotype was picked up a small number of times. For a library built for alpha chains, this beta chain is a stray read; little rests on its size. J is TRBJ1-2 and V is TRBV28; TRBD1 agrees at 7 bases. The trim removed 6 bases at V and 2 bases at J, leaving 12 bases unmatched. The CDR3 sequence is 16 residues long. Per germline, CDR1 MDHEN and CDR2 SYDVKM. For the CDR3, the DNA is TGTGCCAGCAGATCCGGGGAGGGGGCAAACAACTATGGCTACACCTTC. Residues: CASRSGEGANNYGYTF.

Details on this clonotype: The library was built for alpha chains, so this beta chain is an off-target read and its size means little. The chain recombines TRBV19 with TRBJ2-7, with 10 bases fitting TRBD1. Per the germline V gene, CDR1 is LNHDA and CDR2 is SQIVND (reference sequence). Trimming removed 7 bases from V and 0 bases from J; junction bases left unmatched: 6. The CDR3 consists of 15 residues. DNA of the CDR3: TGTGCCAGTACCACGGGACAGGGGAGCTCCTACGAGCAGTACTTC. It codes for CASTTGQGSSYEQYF.